Below are 7 T cell receptor beta chains sequenced from a single sample in a study of beta chain features in type 1 diabetes. No antigens are known for them. Whole-study findings and limits: When Type 1 diabetes patients were examined, their TCRB CDR3s proved moderately but significantly shorter in all four CD4+ subsets.

Every isolated RNA sample was fully reverse transcribed, so sequencing captured expressed TCRB transcripts. Profiling relied on immunoSEQ multiplex PCR, and the TCRdb table lists in-frame clones only, not all of them. The sample consists of about 640,000 clones, 9.5% to 15% of them appearing once. Sequencing was carried out using naive CD4+ T cells from blood. The receptor set was obtained from a man aged 30-40 years with type 1 diabetes.

This clone was counted between two and nine times. The chain has TRBV9 and TRBJ2-7; D is possibly TRBD2 (6 bases). Trimming removed 4 bases at V and 0 bases at J, with 14 bases between. CDR3 length: 15 amino acids. The germline gives CDR1 SGDLS, CDR2 YYNGEE. CDR3 protein: CASSPSGWASYEQYF. The CDR3 DNA follows: TGTGCCAGCAGCCCAAGCGGGTGGGCCTCCTACGAGCAGTACTTC.

This chain uses TRBV2 with TRBJ1-6; D is unresolved. This CDR3 has 13 amino acids. Germline loops: CDR1 SNHLY, CDR2 FYNNEI. The germline V and J ends were trimmed by 3 bases and 8 bases, with 8 bases remaining between them. The CDR3 DNA sequence: TGTGCCAGCAGTGATTCACCTGATTCACCCCTCCACTTT. Protein sequence: CASSDSPDSPLHF. The full variable domain, completed using reference TRBV2 and TRBJ1-6, is EPEVTQTPSHQVTQMGQEVILRCVPISNHLYFYWYRQILGQKVEFLVSFYNNEISEKSEIFDDQFSVERPDGSNFTLKIRSTKLEDSAMYFCASSDSPDSPLHFGNGTRLTVT.

The chain employs TRBV12-5 and TRBJ2-5, with D tentatively TRBD2 (6 bases). This CDR3 has 16 residues. V was clipped by 1 base and J by 1 base, with 13 bases between them. Germline lookup yields CDR1 LGHNT and CDR2 FRNRAP. The CDR3 loop is CASGLGLASPQETQYF. The CDR3 coding sequence is TGTGCTAGTGGTTTGGGGCTAGCGAGCCCCCAAGAGACCCAGTACTTC.

This clone was seen a handful of times. V usage is TRBV6-5 and J usage is TRBJ1-1; 7 bases are a match to TRBD1. J lost 2 bases, V lost 6 bases, and 6 bases had no gene match. Germline V lookup: CDR1 MNHEY, CDR2 SVGAGI. The CDR3 contains 14 residues. The chain's CDR3 is CASSYRGENTEAFF. The CDR3 nucleotides are TGTGCCAGCAGCTACAGGGGCGAAAACACTGAAGCTTTCTTT.

The J gene is TRBJ2-2, the V gene TRBV28; 8 bases align to TRBD2. Trimming took 6 bases from V and 5 from J; bases not matched to a gene: 8. CDR1 and CDR2 (germline): MDHEN, SYDVKM. This CDR3 comprises 15 residues. The CDR3 DNA reads TGTGCCAGCAGCACTAGCGGAGTGGGGACCGGGGAGCTGTTTTTT. It is translated as CASSTSGVGTGELFF.

This clone has just a few counts. The chain joins TRBV19 to TRBJ1-1, with D unclear. Per germline, CDR1 LNHDA and CDR2 SQIVND (reference sequence). This CDR3 is built from 14 residues. V shed 0 bases and J shed 2 bases, with 7 bases lying between them. The chain's CDR3 is CASSIEPVNTEAFF. CDR3 DNA sequence: TGTGCCAGTAGTATAGAGCCAGTCAACACTGAAGCTTTCTTT.

The sample holds a few counts of this clone. The chain recombines TRBV27 with TRBJ1-2, with TRBD1 as a possible D gene (5 bases). Germline V gives CDR1 MNHEY, CDR2 SMNVEV (reference sequence). With 4 bases removed from V and 1 base from J, the gap between germline ends came to 10 bases. CDR3 length: 14 residues. The CDR3 DNA follows: TGTGCCAGCAGTTCCATCAGGGATAACTATGGCTACACCTTC. This sequence encodes CASSSIRDNYGYTF.